This TCR beta chain was observed in a study of T-cell reconstitution after alpha-beta-depleted transplantation in children. General study findings and limits: In patients about two months after transplant, alpha-beta T cells reportedly arose from several hundred expanded graft clones.

During its preparation, the TCRbeta library received unique molecular identifiers. TCRdb recomputed calls from the PCR reads with MiXCR, one row per CDR3 protein. The sample lists approximately 650,000 distinct CDR3 sequences, less than 15% occurring once. This clonotype has ten or more counts. Its antigen is not known. The CDR3 extends over 14 amino acids. Germline assignment: CDR1 SQVTM and CDR2 ANQGSEA. J lost 13 bases, V lost 2 bases, and 10 bases had no gene match. The sample consisted of PBMCs, taken before TCRalphabeta/CD19-depleted stem cell transplant. This receptor was identified in a girl aged 2 to 9 with congenital amegakaryocytic thrombocytopenia, due to receive a stem cell transplant. V usage is TRBV29-1 and J usage is TRBJ2-1; 11 nucleotides line up with TRBD2. The CDR3: CSVEPRMGLAEQFF. In DNA form, the CDR3 reads TGCAGCGTTGAACCCAGGATGGGACTAGCGGAACAGTTCTTC.